Shown below are 24 T cell receptor beta chains from a single sample sequenced in a study of blood T cell repertoires in COVID-19. Data came from immunoSEQ multiplex PCR; TCRdb stores just in-frame clones and leaves some out. The repertoire holds roughly 200,000 clones, with roughly nine tenths as singletons. The sequencing input was peripheral blood. Receptors were obtained from a woman in her twenties or thirties with active or convalescent COVID-19.

The J gene is TRBJ1-2, the V gene TRBV2, with TRBD1 identical over 11 bases. From germline, CDR1 is SNHLY and CDR2 FYNNEI. The CDR3 sequence is 14 residues long. J gave up 8 bases and V 4 bases, and 6 bases lay outside the gene matches. For the CDR3, the DNA is TGTGCCAGCAGTGCGGGACAGGGGGTTCAGGGCTACACCTTC. It encodes CASSAGQGVQGYTF.

The genes are TRBV28 and TRBJ1-3, with D possibly being TRBD1 (5 bases). The V gene's germline CDR1 is MDHEN and CDR2 SYDVKM. The CDR3 has 16 amino acids. V shed 3 bases and J shed 8 bases, with 20 bases lying between them. CDR3 residues: CASSFSRTLYGDTIYF. The DNA of the CDR3 is TGTGCCAGCAGTTTTTCCCGGACACTCTATGGTGACACCATATATTTT.

CDR3 region: CASSFPGPYYGYTF. The CDR3 coding sequence is TGTGCCAGCAGCTTTCCAGGGCCTTACTATGGCTACACCTTC. The chain is built from TRBV7-2 and TRBJ1-2, with D perhaps matching TRBD1 (5 bases). CDR1 is SGHTA, CDR2 FQGNSA, per germline. There are 14 residues in the CDR3. V was cut by 3 bases and J by 3 bases, with 11 bases left in between. Drawing the rest from reference TRBV7-2 and TRBJ1-2, the complete variable domain is GAGVSQSPSNKVTEKGKDVELRCDPISGHTALYWYRQSLGQGLEFLIYFQGNSAPDKSGLPSDRFSAERTGGSVSTLTIQRTQQEDSAVYLCASSFPGPYYGYTFGSGTRLTVV.

V and J are TRBV7-8 and TRBJ1-6; 7 bases map to TRBD1. CDR1 and CDR2 (germline): SGHVS, FQNEAQ. The CDR3 is 16 amino acids. J was trimmed by 5 bases and V by 6 bases; bases with no gene match: 10. Here the CDR3 DNA reads TGTGCCAGCAGAAAGAACCCCGGACAGGATAATTCACCCCTCCACTTT. Its protein product is CASRKNPGQDNSPLHF.

The rearrangement links TRBV3-1 (or the pseudogene TRBV3-2) to TRBJ1-6; D unresolved. Germline CDR1 LGHDT, CDR2 YNNKEL (reference sequence). The CDR3 spans 14 residues. The V end lost 5 bases, the J end lost 3 bases, and 8 bases lay between the germline ends. CDR3 sequence (DNA): TGTGCCAGCAGCAATGGGCACTATAATTCACCCCTCCACTTT. It is translated as CASSNGHYNSPLHF.

The rearrangement links TRBV4-2 to TRBJ1-3, with a possible D match to TRBD1 (6 bases). The ends were cut back, 1 base at V and 1 base at J, with 11 bases in the middle. The CDR3 is made up of 16 amino acids. Germline V gives CDR1 LGHNA, CDR2 YNFKEQ. CDR3 nucleotides: TGTGCCAGCAGCCAAGTCTTACAGGGTTCTGGAAACACCATATATTTT. This codes for CASSQVLQGSGNTIYF.

This rearrangement joins TRBV3-1 (or the pseudogene TRBV3-2) to TRBJ1-4; D is undetermined. Trimming pared 6 bases from V and 6 bases from J, leaving 8 bases between. Germline CDR1 is LGHDT and CDR2 is YNNKEL (reference sequence). There are 12 residues in the CDR3. DNA of the CDR3: TGTGCCAGCAGTTCACGGGATGAAAAACTGTTTTTT. Translating gives CASSSRDEKLFF.

J is TRBJ2-1 and V is TRBV11-3; D uncertain. Germline assignment: CDR1 SGHNT and CDR2 YENEEA. Trimming left V 2 bases short and J 10 bases short, with 9 bases between. The CDR3 runs to 12 residues. CDR3 nucleotide sequence: TGTGCCAGCAGCTTATCGGAGAGGGAGCAGTTCTTC. It codes for CASSLSEREQFF. Full variable domain (rest looked up from reference TRBV11-3 and TRBJ2-1): EAGVVQSPRYKIIEKKQPVAFWCNPISGHNTLYWYLQNLGQGPELLIRYENEEAVDDSQLPKDRFSAERLKGVDSTLKIQPAELGDSAVYLCASSLSEREQFFGPGTRLTVL.

This chain uses TRBV4-1 with TRBJ2-7; 10 nucleotides line up with TRBD2. CDR1 MGHRA and CDR2 YSYEKL come from the germline V gene. This CDR3 contains 15 residues. The ends lost 3 bases at V and 3 bases at J; junction bases unmatched: 5. CDR3 amino acids: CASSHVLAGSYEQYF. In nucleotides, the CDR3 is TGCGCCAGCAGCCATGTACTAGCGGGGAGCTACGAGCAGTACTTC.

The gene calls are TRBV27 and TRBJ2-5; no definite D call. V was cut by 8 bases and J by 4 bases, with 11 bases left in between. From germline, CDR1 is MNHEY and CDR2 SMNVEV (reference sequence). The CDR3 is made up of 12 amino acids. This chain's CDR3 is CASRLQRETQYF. Here the CDR3 DNA reads TGTGCCAGCCGACTGCAAAGAGAGACCCAGTACTTC.

The chain employs TRBV7-9 and TRBJ1-3; D uncertain. CDR3 length: 14 amino acids. The V end lost 6 bases, the J end lost 0 bases, and 9 bases lay between the germline ends. Germline assignment: CDR1 SEHNR and CDR2 FQNEAQ (reference sequence). The CDR3 DNA follows: TGTGCCAGCAGAGACAAAAGCTCTGGAAACACCATATATTTT. Its protein product is CASRDKSSGNTIYF. The full variable domain, with the rest looked up from reference TRBV7-9 and TRBJ1-3, is DTGVSQNPRHKITKRGQNVTFRCDPISEHNRLYWYRQTLGQGPEFLTYFQNEAQLEKSRLLSDRFSAERPKGSFSTLEIQRTEQGDSAMYLCASRDKSSGNTIYFGEGSWLTVV.

The chain links TRBV15 to TRBJ2-1, with 11 bases identical to TRBD2. This CDR3 region has 15 residues. CDR1 and CDR2 from the germline V gene are LNHNV and YYDKDF (reference sequence). V trimming: 0 bases; J trimming: 7 bases; junction bases outside the gene matches: 2. CDR3 DNA sequence: TGTGCCACCAGCAGAGATAGCGGGGGGGCTAATGAGCAGTTCTTC. It encodes CATSRDSGGANEQFF.

The rearrangement links TRBV19 to TRBJ1-1; 7 bases align to TRBD1. V gave up 5 bases and J gave up 6 bases; unmatched junction bases: 15. Germline lookup yields CDR1 LNHDA and CDR2 SQIVND (reference sequence). The CDR3 extends over 16 amino acids. The CDR3 loop reads CASSATTGPGMAEAFF. The DNA for the CDR3 is TGTGCCAGTAGTGCAACGACAGGGCCGGGAATGGCTGAAGCTTTCTTT.

This clone is a singleton in its sample. V gene TRBV12-5 combines with J gene TRBJ2-4, with D tentatively TRBD1 (5 bases). This CDR3 contains 12 residues. V lost 6 bases, J lost 7 bases, and 10 bases lay in between. The germline gives CDR1 LGHNT, CDR2 FRNRAP. CDR3 in DNA: TGTGCTAGTGGGACCCCAGGGAACATTCAGTACTTC. Protein product: CASGTPGNIQYF.

The chain has TRBV6-1 and TRBJ2-7; maybe TRBD2 (6 bases). The CDR3 extends over 15 amino acids. V was clipped by 3 bases and J by 2 bases, with 14 bases between them. Germline lookup yields CDR1 MNHNS and CDR2 SASEGT. The CDR3 DNA reads as TGTGCCAGCAGTGACATGCGGGGAATTCCCTACGAGCAGTACTTC. It specifies CASSDMRGIPYEQYF.

This chain links TRBV4-1 with TRBJ2-1, with 14 bases that match TRBD2. This CDR3 spans 20 amino acids. Germline values: CDR1 MGHRA, CDR2 YSYEKL. The J segment lost 4 bases and the V segment lost 5 bases, leaving 16 bases of the junction unmatched. The CDR3 DNA follows: TGCGCCAGCAGCTCTCAAGAAATCGCCGGGACTAGCGGGAGATACAATGAGCAGTTCTTC. Translation gives CASSSQEIAGTSGRYNEQFF.

The gene calls are TRBV21-1 and TRBJ1-1. TRBV21-1 is marked as a pseudogene. CDR3 length: 16 amino acids. Written as DNA, the CDR3 is TGTGCCAGCAGCTACAAATTGGACGGGGAGAACACTGAAGCTTTCTTT. It translates to CASSYKLDGENTEAFF.

The J gene is TRBJ2-7, the V gene TRBV30; 12 bases are a match to TRBD1. This CDR3 has 19 amino acids. Germline lookup yields CDR1 GTSNPN and CDR2 SVGIG (reference sequence). After removal of 0 bases from V and 1 base from J, the junction contained 13 bases not matched to a gene. CDR3 sequence reads: CAWSVVGQGAWRQSYEQYF. The CDR3 nucleotides read TGTGCCTGGAGTGTTGTGGGACAGGGGGCATGGCGGCAGTCCTACGAGCAGTACTTC.

The CDR3 loop reads CATSDYASAPLYF. In DNA, the CDR3 is TGTGCCACCAGTGATTATGCGAGCGCGCCTCTGTACTTC. The chain uses TRBV24-1 and TRBJ2-5, with D uncertain. V lost 2 bases and J 13 bases, leaving 16 bases between the germline ends. In germline, CDR1 is KGHDR, CDR2 SFDVKD. The CDR3 is 13 amino acids.

This chain uses TRBV7-2 with TRBJ2-3; no clear D gene. V shed 4 bases and J shed 2 bases, with 13 bases lying between them. Germline values: CDR1 SGHTA, CDR2 FQGNSA. The CDR3 loop spans 15 amino acids. CDR3 nucleotides: TGTGCCAGCAGCTCTAATAGTCCGTTCACAGATACGCAGTATTTT. This encodes CASSSNSPFTDTQYF.

This clone was found a few times. The V gene is TRBV5-5, the J gene TRBJ1-5; 8 bases align to TRBD1. The CDR3 runs 15 residues. Germline CDR1 SGHKS, CDR2 YYEKEE (reference sequence). V was pared by 4 bases and J by 2 bases, with 5 bases of the junction left unmatched. The CDR3 here is CASSRQGLGNQPQHF. CDR3 DNA: TGTGCCAGCAGCAGACAGGGGTTAGGCAATCAGCCCCAGCATTTT.

V usage is TRBV2 and J usage is TRBJ2-5; TRBD2 might be the D (5 bases). The CDR3 spans 15 residues. The V end lost 5 bases, the J end lost 6 bases, and 19 bases lay between the germline ends. CDR1 and CDR2 (germline): SNHLY, FYNNEI. CDR3 nucleotide sequence: TGTGCCAGCAGTAGGGATCTGGGCGGGCGGCAGACCCAGTACTTC. Its protein is CASSRDLGGRQTQYF. Drawing the rest from reference TRBV2 and TRBJ2-5, the complete variable domain is EPEVTQTPSHQVTQMGQEVILRCVPISNHLYFYWYRQILGQKVEFLVSFYNNEISEKSEIFDDQFSVERPDGSNFTLKIRSTKLEDSAMYFCASSRDLGGRQTQYFGPGTRLLVL.

This chain connects TRBV19 to TRBJ2-1; the match to TRBD2 covers 9 bases. The germline V gene has CDR1 LNHDA and CDR2 SQIVND (reference sequence). The CDR3 extends over 14 amino acids. V trimming: 8 bases; J trimming: 4 bases; junction bases outside the gene matches: 6. The CDR3 DNA is TGTGCCAGTTCGGGTCTAGCGGGATACAATGAGCAGTTCTTC. It translates to CASSGLAGYNEQFF.

This clone was observed a single time. This chain links TRBV6-5 with TRBJ2-5; TRBD1 aligns across 7 bases. Germline V lookup: CDR1 MNHEY, CDR2 SVGAGI. The trim removed 4 bases at V and 3 bases at J, leaving 2 bases unmatched. The CDR3 length is 13 residues. The CDR3: CASSSTGEETQYF. Here the CDR3 DNA reads TGTGCCAGCAGTTCCACAGGGGAAGAGACCCAGTACTTC.